The 2 T cell receptor beta chains given below trace back to one sample, sequenced in a study of vaccination effects on CD4 cells after COVID-19. These receptors' antigens are unknown. Once cultured for approximately ten days, the cells underwent separation to obtain CD4+ T cells. Vaccination of participants consisted of two doses of either the BNT162b2 or mRNA-1273 vaccine. Produced via immunoSEQ multiplex PCR; TCRdb's table is partial and in-frame only. In the table there are tens of thousands of clones, about 73% of which are singletons. Material: CD4+ T cells from PBMCs cultured without peptide, obtained after COVID-19 vaccination. The receptors come from a human donor who received a COVID-19 vaccine.

The chain is built from TRBV27 and TRBJ2-2; 8 bases fit TRBD2. Germline V gene lookup returns CDR1 MNHEY and CDR2 SMNVEV (reference sequence). After removal of 5 bases from V and 4 bases from J, the junction contained 9 bases not matched to a gene. The CDR3 is made up of 16 amino acids. CDR3 region: CASSPLRGGLTGELFF. The CDR3 region has the DNA TGTGCCAGCAGTCCTCTACGGGGGGGGCTCACCGGGGAGCTGTTTTTT.

The chain couples TRBV24-1 to TRBJ2-5; 11 positions agree with TRBD2. The junction had 7 bases not matched to a gene; V was cut back by 3 bases and J by 5 bases. The germline V gene has CDR1 KGHDR and CDR2 SFDVKD. CDR3 length: 16 residues. CDR3 in amino acids: CATSDPTSGGGETQYF. The CDR3 DNA reads as TGTGCCACCAGTGATCCTACTAGCGGGGGAGGCGAGACCCAGTACTTC.